This TCR beta chain was sequenced during a study of blood T cell repertoires in COVID-19. Study-level background: Material from acute and convalescent COVID-19 was sourced from the United States, Italy and Spain. In each case, the material was cDNA or gDNA derived from T cells, B-cell-depleted T cells, or PBMCs.

In the original analysis: Scientists estimated how many nucleated cells there were by amplifying reference gene primers. Sequencing used immunoSEQ multiplex PCR; TCRdb keeps in-frame clones, though not all of them. That table furnishes V, J and clone size, whereas the DNA furnished D and trimming. Here the sample spans hundreds of thousands of clones, 70% to 90% being singletons. Sample: peripheral blood. The TCR sequence derives from a man aged 18 to 29 with active or convalescent COVID-19.

Written as DNA, the CDR3 is TGTGCCAGCAAACTACGGACTAGCGGAGAGACCCAGTACTTC. Translation gives CASKLRTSGETQYF. This sequence joins TRBV2 and TRBJ2-5; TRBD2 aligns across 10 bases. The CDR3 sequence is 14 residues long. The ends lost 7 bases at V and 4 bases at J; junction bases unmatched: 6. Per germline, CDR1 SNHLY and CDR2 FYNNEI. Using reference TRBV2 and TRBJ2-5 for the parts outside the CDR3, the full variable domain is EPEVTQTPSHQVTQMGQEVILRCVPISNHLYFYWYRQILGQKVEFLVSFYNNEISEKSEIFDDQFSVERPDGSNFTLKIRSTKLEDSAMYFCASKLRTSGETQYFGPGTRLLVL.